This TCR beta chain came from a study of T cell repertoires in cytomegalovirus infection. TCRdb recomputed calls from the reads with MiXCR, one row per CDR3 protein. The sample carries just under 550,000 distinct CDR3 sequences, more than 25% recorded once. This CDR3 is built from 16 residues. Per germline, CDR1 SGHAT and CDR2 FQNNGV. With V trimmed by 5 bases and J by 0 bases, 9 bases remained unmatched. This sequence originates from a human donor in good health (CMV status not recorded). Some clones in this sample may be carry-over from other donors' samples. Source material: PBMCs. The chain couples TRBV11-2 to TRBJ2-5, with 7 nucleotides matching TRBD2. CDR3 nucleotides: TGTGCCAGCAGCGCAGATCGAGCGGGATACCAAGAGACCCAGTACTTC. This translates into CASSADRAGYQETQYF. Looking up the rest from reference TRBV11-2 and TRBJ2-5 gives the full variable domain: EAGVAQSPRYKIIEKRQSVAFWCNPISGHATLYWYQQILGQGPKLLIQFQNNGVVDDSQLPKDRFSAERLKGVDSTLKIQPAKLEDSAVYLCASSADRAGYQETQYFGPGTRLLVL.